This T cell receptor beta chain was observed in a study of shared clonotypes between healthy human individuals. Points on this clone: The target antigen is unknown.

General study points: Shared across a handful of donors were around 5% of the naive CD4 clonotypes. Rarefaction analysis demonstrated incomplete sorted-subset sequencing notwithstanding large depth. Generally, estimated richness proved larger in naive subsets than it did in memory subsets.

All participating donors were Caucasian adults from Nashville, Tennessee. The table came from immunoSEQ multiplex PCR; TCRdb's copy has only in-frame clones and leaves some out. The data show around 1.4 million clones, approximately 98.5% seen once. Unmatched junction bases numbered 5, after V lost 2 bases and J lost 4 bases. This CDR3 is 15 amino acids long. Per the germline V gene, CDR1 is KGHSH and CDR2 is LQKENI. The genes are TRBV18 and TRBJ2-5; 9 bases agree with TRBD2. The source material was naive CD4+ T cells sorted from blood. Subset of the sample: CD45RA+ positively selected. The sequence was collected from a man aged 25 to 40 in good health. In nucleotides, the CDR3 is TGTGCCAGCTCACCAATAGCGGGAGAGGGAGAGACCCAGTACTTC. It codes for CASSPIAGEGETQYF.